The 23 T cell receptor beta chains below all came from one sample that was sequenced in a study of cytomegalovirus exposure and HLA in healthy donors. The PCR made use of 60 Vbeta and 13 Jbeta primers. Libraries were prepared by immunoSEQ multiplex PCR; TCRdb keeps only in-frame clonotypes and omits some of them. In the table there are 200,000 to 250,000 clones, over 75% of which are singletons. The sequenced sample consisted of PBMCs. Source of these receptors: a man between 18 and 29 years old in good health and CMV-seronegative.

V is TRBV9 and J is TRBJ2-4, with TRBD2 matching 7 bases. V lost 0 bases to trimming and J lost 2 bases; unmatched junction nucleotides: 5. CDR3 length equals 16 residues. Germline V CDR1 and CDR2: SGDLS, YYNGEE. CDR3 amino acids: CASSVGIGGSKNIQYF. The DNA for the CDR3 is TGTGCCAGCAGCGTAGGGATCGGGGGGTCCAAAAACATTCAGTACTTC.

In DNA form, the CDR3 reads TGTGCCTGGAGTGTGAGGTGGGTTCCCGACGGGGACAATCAGCCCCAGCATTTT. Translated, it gives CAWSVRWVPDGDNQPQHF. The genes are TRBV30 and TRBJ1-5; D remains ambiguous. The CDR3 sequence is 18 residues long. Germline V gives CDR1 GTSNPN, CDR2 SVGIG (reference sequence). V dropped 0 bases and J dropped 3 bases, with 21 bases sitting between them.

The rearrangement joins TRBV5-4 to TRBJ2-7; D possibly corresponds to TRBD1 (6 bases). V was cut by 1 base and J by 4 bases, with 18 bases left in between. CDR1 and CDR2 from the germline V gene are SGHNT and YYREEE (reference sequence). The CDR3 contains 16 residues. The CDR3 spells CASSLQGHRDTYEQYF. The CDR3 coding sequence is TGTGCCAGCAGCTTGCAGGGTCATAGGGACACATACGAGCAGTACTTC. Looking up the rest from reference TRBV5-4 and TRBJ2-7 gives the full variable domain: ETGVTQSPTHLIKTRGQQVTLRCSSQSGHNTVSWYQQALGQGPQFIFQYYREEENGRGNFPPRFSGLQFPNYSSELNVNALELDDSALYLCASSLQGHRDTYEQYFGPGTRLTVT.

The gene calls are TRBV7-8 and TRBJ2-5, with 7 bases aligning to TRBD1. V shed 3 bases, J shed 4 bases, and the junction held 5 bases outside the gene matches. This CDR3 has 14 residues. Looked up from germline, CDR1 is SGHVS and CDR2 is FQNEAQ. The CDR3 spells CASSLGDSGETQYF. The CDR3 nucleotides read TGTGCCAGCAGCTTGGGGGACAGCGGAGAGACCCAGTACTTC.

The rearrangement links TRBV19 to TRBJ1-5; D is perhaps TRBD1 (6 bases). V gave up 6 bases and J gave up 0 bases, with 12 bases separating them. CDR1 and CDR2 (germline): LNHDA, SQIVND (reference sequence). CDR3 length: 15 residues. The CDR3 DNA sequence: TGTGCCAGTAGGGACAGAGACTATAGCAATCAGCCCCAGCATTTT. Protein sequence: CASRDRDYSNQPQHF.

The sample holds one count of this clone. The rearrangement uses TRBV15 and TRBJ1-3; D may be TRBD1 (5 bases). CDR3 size: 13 residues. Trimming left V 7 bases short and J 3 bases short, with 10 bases between. Germline V gene data show CDR1 as LNHNV and CDR2 as YYDKDF (reference sequence). DNA for the CDR3: TGTGCCACCACGGGGGTGGGTGGAAACACCATATATTTT. This gives the protein CATTGVGGNTIYF. The full variable domain, its missing parts supplied by reference TRBV15 and TRBJ1-3, is DAMVIQNPRYQVTQFGKPVTLSCSQTLNHNVMYWYQQKSSQAPKLLFHYYDKDFNNEADTPDNFQSRRPNTSFCFLDIRSPGLGDTAMYLCATTGVGGNTIYFGEGSWLTVV.

The chain joins TRBV19 to TRBJ2-2, with 9 bases that match TRBD1. With 10 bases clipped from V and 10 bases from J, the junction kept 28 bases outside the gene matches. The CDR3 loop spans 19 amino acids. Germline V lookup: CDR1 LNHDA, CDR2 SQIVND (reference sequence). The CDR3 nucleotides are TGTGCCACTCAAAACCGGGACAGGGAATGGGGCAATACACCGGCGGAGCTGTTTTTT. Translated, it gives CATQNRDREWGNTPAELFF.

This sequence joins TRBV30 and TRBJ1-2, with 8 bases matching TRBD1. The ends lost 3 bases at V and 6 bases at J; junction bases unmatched: 9. Germline lookup yields CDR1 GTSNPN and CDR2 SVGIG (reference sequence). This CDR3 has 14 amino acids. In DNA, the CDR3 is TGTGCCTGGAGAATACAGGGGGTTGTTCATGGCTACACCTTC. It translates to CAWRIQGVVHGYTF.

The chain employs TRBV4-3 and TRBJ2-3; possibly TRBD2 for D (6 bases). The V gene lost 0 bases and the J gene lost 0 bases, with 13 bases spanning the gap. CDR1 and CDR2 (germline): LGHNA, YSLEER. The CDR3 length is 17 residues. Here the CDR3 reads CASSQDSAGLSTDTQYF. The CDR3 DNA sequence: TGCGCCAGCAGCCAAGATTCGGCGGGGCTTAGCACAGATACGCAGTATTTT.

The chain couples TRBV6-5 to TRBJ1-5; the D gene is possibly TRBD1 (6 bases). The germline V gene has CDR1 MNHEY and CDR2 SVGAGI. There are 14 residues in the CDR3. V was pared by 5 bases and J by 2 bases, with 10 bases between. The CDR3 sequence: CASSIRQGNQPQHF. Here the CDR3 DNA reads TGTGCCAGCAGTATCAGACAGGGCAATCAGCCCCAGCATTTT.

The genes are TRBV4-3 and TRBJ1-2, with D maybe TRBD1 (6 bases). V was shortened by 2 bases and J by 8 bases, with 18 bases between the two germline ends. The CDR3 spans 15 residues. CDR1 LGHNA and CDR2 YSLEER come from the germline V gene. This CDR3 reads CASSQLVQGHLGYTF. CDR3 DNA: TGCGCCAGCAGCCAACTCGTTCAGGGACATCTCGGCTACACCTTC.

V and J are TRBV5-1 and TRBJ2-5, with D possibly matching TRBD1 (5 bases). V lost 0 bases, J lost 0 bases, and 18 bases lay in between. Germline CDR1 SGHRS, CDR2 YFSETQ. There are 18 residues in the CDR3. The CDR3 region is CASSLAEQTPGYQETQYF. CDR3 coding DNA: TGCGCCAGCAGCTTGGCCGAGCAGACCCCAGGGTACCAAGAGACCCAGTACTTC.

V gene TRBV9 combines with J gene TRBJ2-3; weak D call: TRBD1 (6 bases). The CDR3 is made up of 15 amino acids. The V gene's germline CDR1 is SGDLS and CDR2 YYNGEE. V lost 0 bases, J lost 2 bases, and 10 bases lay in between. CDR3 residues: CASSVVQGITDTQYF. The CDR3 nucleotides are TGTGCCAGCAGCGTAGTACAGGGCATCACAGATACGCAGTATTTT.

The V and J genes are TRBV9 and TRBJ2-3; 8 bases are a match to TRBD2. The ends lost 1 base at V and 1 base at J; junction bases unmatched: 2. The germline CDR1 and CDR2 sequences are SGDLS and YYNGEE. There are 15 residues in the CDR3. CDR3 DNA: TGTGCCAGCAGCGTAAGTAGCGGGGGCACAGATACGCAGTATTTT. Translating gives CASSVSSGGTDTQYF. Drawing the rest from reference TRBV9 and TRBJ2-3, the complete variable domain is DSGVTQTPKHLITATGQRVTLRCSPRSGDLSVYWYQQSLDQGLQFLIQYYNGEERAKGNILERFSAQQFPDLHSELNLSSLELGDSALYFCASSVSSGGTDTQYFGPGTRLTVL.

The chain links TRBV27 to TRBJ1-1, with D perhaps matching TRBD1 (6 bases). This CDR3 is 14 amino acids long. Germline CDR1 MNHEY, CDR2 SMNVEV (reference sequence). Trimming took 7 bases from V and 0 from J, leaving 12 bases between them. CDR3 bases: TGTGCCAGCACACCGGGACACCTGAACACTGAAGCTTTCTTT. Protein: CASTPGHLNTEAFF.

This chain uses TRBV15 with TRBJ2-7, with 9 bases lining up with TRBD1. Per the germline V gene, CDR1 is LNHNV and CDR2 is YYDKDF (reference sequence). The CDR3 loop spans 16 amino acids. With V trimmed by 5 bases and J by 2 bases, 10 bases remained unmatched. CDR3 protein: CATSGGTGTNAYEQYF. The CDR3, as DNA: TGTGCCACCAGCGGTGGGACAGGGACGAATGCCTACGAGCAGTACTTC.

The chain recombines TRBV6-6 with TRBJ1-2; 7 bases align to TRBD1. CDR1 and CDR2 (germline): MNHNY, SVGAGI (reference sequence). The J segment lost 6 bases and the V segment lost 11 bases, leaving 12 bases of the junction unmatched. The CDR3 is 13 residues long. The CDR3 region is CASREGATDGYTF. The CDR3 DNA follows: TGTGCCTCCCGGGAGGGGGCGACGGATGGCTACACCTTC.

The chain has TRBV10-2 and TRBJ2-1, with TRBD2 matching over 13 bases. After removal of 2 bases from V and 3 bases from J, the junction contained 7 bases not matched to a gene. This CDR3 region has 18 residues. Germline V gene data show CDR1 as WSHSY and CDR2 as SAAADI. DNA for the CDR3: TGCGCCAGCAGTGAGGGGACTAGCGGGACCGCTATCTACAATGAGCAGTTCTTC. It codes for CASSEGTSGTAIYNEQFF.

The rearrangement joins TRBV7-2 to TRBJ2-7; D unclear. This CDR3 spans 15 amino acids. V was pared by 5 bases and J by 4 bases, with 18 bases between. Germline values: CDR1 SGHTA, CDR2 FQGNSA. Here the CDR3 reads CASSEDSQGEYEQYF. The DNA of the CDR3 is TGTGCCAGCAGCGAAGACTCCCAAGGTGAATACGAGCAGTACTTC.

The rearrangement joins TRBV9 to TRBJ2-3, with a weak D call TRBD1 (5 bases). The CDR3 loop spans 14 amino acids. Germline V gene lookup returns CDR1 SGDLS and CDR2 YYNGEE. Trimming took off 0 bases at V and 2 bases at J, with 7 bases between the two ends. CDR3 amino acids: CASSVEGFTDTQYF. In DNA, the CDR3 is TGTGCCAGCAGCGTAGAGGGGTTCACAGATACGCAGTATTTT.

CDR3 residues: CAWIPTGVRNTEAFF. The DNA for the CDR3 is TGTGCCTGGATCCCGACGGGGGTTAGGAACACTGAAGCTTTCTTT. The V gene is TRBV30, the J gene TRBJ1-1, with a possible D match to TRBD1 (5 bases). V gave up 4 bases and J gave up 1 base, with 16 bases separating them. The CDR3 loop spans 15 amino acids. The germline V gene encodes CDR1 GTSNPN and CDR2 SVGIG (reference sequence).

The genes are TRBV12-5 and TRBJ2-1, with D maybe TRBD2 (7 bases). This CDR3 spans 15 amino acids. Looked up from germline, CDR1 is LGHNT and CDR2 is FRNRAP. The ends were cut back, 2 bases at V and 8 bases at J, with 16 bases in the middle. Here the CDR3 DNA reads TGTGCTAGTGGTTTGTTGGGAGGGGGGGTCTATGAGCAGTTCTTC. Its translation: CASGLLGGGVYEQFF.

The chain joins TRBV7-3 to TRBJ2-2; 8 bases are shared with TRBD1. CDR1 SGHTA and CDR2 FQGTGA come from the germline V gene. V was clipped by 5 bases and J by 7 bases; unmatched bases: 6. CDR3 length: 14 residues. CDR3 region: CASSPQGAVGELFF. As DNA, the CDR3 is TGTGCCAGCAGCCCTCAGGGGGCCGTCGGGGAGCTGTTTTTT.